This T cell receptor (beta chain) was sequenced in a study of blood T cell repertoires in COVID-19. Overall study: The samples span acute and convalescent COVID-19 from the United States, Italy and Spain. In each case, the material was cDNA or gDNA derived from T cells, B-cell-depleted T cells, or PBMCs.

Authors' analysis steps: Counts of nucleated cells, estimated from reference gene primer amplification, were obtained. The data were produced by immunoSEQ multiplex PCR, yet TCRdb's version contains in-frame clones alone and is incomplete. D and trimming were read from the DNA, whereas the V and J calls and clone size are those reported in that table. This sample has over 55,000 clones; over 70% occur once, and the top ten carry 8% to 9.5%. Germline-derived CDR1 and CDR2 are SGHVS and FQNEAQ. The CDR3 length is 15 residues. With V trimmed by 4 bases and J by 7 bases, 5 bases remained unmatched. This sequence originates from a man in his forties or fifties with active COVID-19. V and J are TRBV7-8 and TRBJ1-4, with 11 nucleotides matching TRBD1. Sequencing input: peripheral blood. CDR3 bases: TGTGCCAGCAGCTGGACAGGGGGCTTCGGTGAAAAACTGTTTTTT. Protein sequence: CASSWTGGFGEKLFF. The full variable domain, in which reference TRBV7-8 and TRBJ1-4 provide the parts outside the CDR3, is GAGVSQSPRYKVAKRGQDVALRCDPISGHVSLFWYQQALGQGPEFLTYFQNEAQLDKSGLPSDRFFAERPEGSVSTLKIQRTQQEDSAVYLCASSWTGGFGEKLFFGSGTQLSVL.